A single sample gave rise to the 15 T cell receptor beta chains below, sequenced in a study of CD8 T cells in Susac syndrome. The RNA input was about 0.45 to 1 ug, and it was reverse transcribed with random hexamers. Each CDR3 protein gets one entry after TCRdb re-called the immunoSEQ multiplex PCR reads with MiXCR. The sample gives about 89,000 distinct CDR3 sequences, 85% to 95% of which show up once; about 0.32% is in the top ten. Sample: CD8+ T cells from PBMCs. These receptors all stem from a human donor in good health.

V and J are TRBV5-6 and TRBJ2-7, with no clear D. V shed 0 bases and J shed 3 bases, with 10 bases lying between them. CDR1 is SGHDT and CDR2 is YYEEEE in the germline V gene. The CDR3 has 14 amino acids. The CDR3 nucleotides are TGTGCCAGCAGCTTGGAAGGCAGATTCTACGAGCAGTACTTC. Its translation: CASSLEGRFYEQYF.

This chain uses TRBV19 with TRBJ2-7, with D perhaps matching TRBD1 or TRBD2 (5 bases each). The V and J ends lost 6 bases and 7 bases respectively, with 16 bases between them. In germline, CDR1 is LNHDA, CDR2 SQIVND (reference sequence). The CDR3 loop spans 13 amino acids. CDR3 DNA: TGTGCCAGTAGCAAGGCCCCATGGGGGGAGCAGTACTTC. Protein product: CASSKAPWGEQYF.

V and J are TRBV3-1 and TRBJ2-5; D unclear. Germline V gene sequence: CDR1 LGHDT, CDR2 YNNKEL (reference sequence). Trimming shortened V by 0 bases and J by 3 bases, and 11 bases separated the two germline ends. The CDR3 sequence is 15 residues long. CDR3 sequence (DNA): TGTGCCAGCAGCCAAGAGGAAGAGGAAGAAGAGACCCAGTACTTC. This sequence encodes CASSQEEEEEETQYF.

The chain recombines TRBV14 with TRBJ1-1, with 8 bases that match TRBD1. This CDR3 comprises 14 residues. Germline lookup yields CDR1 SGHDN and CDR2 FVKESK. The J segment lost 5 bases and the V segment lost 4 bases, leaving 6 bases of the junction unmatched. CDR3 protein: CASSPRQGRTEAFF. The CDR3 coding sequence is TGTGCCAGCAGCCCCCGACAGGGGAGGACTGAAGCTTTCTTT.

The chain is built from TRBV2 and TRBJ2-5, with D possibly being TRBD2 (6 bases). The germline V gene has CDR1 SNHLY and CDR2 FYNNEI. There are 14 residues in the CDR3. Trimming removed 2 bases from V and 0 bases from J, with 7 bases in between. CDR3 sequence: CASSEWGDQETQYF. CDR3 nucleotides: TGTGCCAGCAGTGAATGGGGGGACCAAGAGACCCAGTACTTC.

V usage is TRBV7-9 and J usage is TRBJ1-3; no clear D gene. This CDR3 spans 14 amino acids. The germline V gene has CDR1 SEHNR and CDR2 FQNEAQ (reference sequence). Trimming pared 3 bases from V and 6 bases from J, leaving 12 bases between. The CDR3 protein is CASSLLTTLNTIYF. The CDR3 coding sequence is TGTGCCAGCAGCTTGTTAACTACTCTAAACACCATATATTTT.

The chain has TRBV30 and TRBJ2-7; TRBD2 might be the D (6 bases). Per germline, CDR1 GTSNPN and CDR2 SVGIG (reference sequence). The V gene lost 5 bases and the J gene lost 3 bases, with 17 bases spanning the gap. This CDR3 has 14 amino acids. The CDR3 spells CAWDAREEIYEQYF. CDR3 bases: TGTGCCTGGGACGCTAGGGAGGAAATCTACGAGCAGTACTTC.

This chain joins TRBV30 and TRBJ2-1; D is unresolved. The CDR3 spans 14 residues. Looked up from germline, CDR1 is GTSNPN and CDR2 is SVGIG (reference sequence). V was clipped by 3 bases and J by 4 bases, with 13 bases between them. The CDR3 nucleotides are TGTGCCTGGAGCCCAGGTGGCATGTACAATGAGCAGTTCTTC. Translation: CAWSPGGMYNEQFF.

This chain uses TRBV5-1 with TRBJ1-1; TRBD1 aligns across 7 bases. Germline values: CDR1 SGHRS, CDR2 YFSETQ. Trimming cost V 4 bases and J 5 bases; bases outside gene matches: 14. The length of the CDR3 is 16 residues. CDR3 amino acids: CASSIGTDKVRTEAFF. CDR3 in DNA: TGCGCCAGCAGCATCGGGACAGACAAAGTCCGGACTGAAGCTTTCTTT.

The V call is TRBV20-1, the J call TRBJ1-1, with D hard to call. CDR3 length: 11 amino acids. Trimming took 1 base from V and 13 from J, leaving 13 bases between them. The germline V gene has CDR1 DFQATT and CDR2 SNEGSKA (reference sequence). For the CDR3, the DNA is TGCAGTGCTAGAGGTGACCTTTGGGTTTTCTTT. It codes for CSARGDLWVFF.

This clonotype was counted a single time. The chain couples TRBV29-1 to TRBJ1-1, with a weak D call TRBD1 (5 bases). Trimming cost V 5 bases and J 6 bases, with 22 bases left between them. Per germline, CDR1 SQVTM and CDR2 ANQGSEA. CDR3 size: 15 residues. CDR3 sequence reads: CSVNGLWGLQAEAFF. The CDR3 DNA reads TGCAGCGTTAACGGTCTCTGGGGACTCCAAGCTGAAGCTTTCTTT.

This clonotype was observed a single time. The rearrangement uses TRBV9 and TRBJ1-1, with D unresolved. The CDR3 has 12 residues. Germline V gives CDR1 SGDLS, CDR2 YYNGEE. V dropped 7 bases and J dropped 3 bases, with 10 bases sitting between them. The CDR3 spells CASGPGDTEAFF. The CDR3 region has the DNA TGTGCCAGCGGGCCGGGAGACACTGAAGCTTTCTTT.

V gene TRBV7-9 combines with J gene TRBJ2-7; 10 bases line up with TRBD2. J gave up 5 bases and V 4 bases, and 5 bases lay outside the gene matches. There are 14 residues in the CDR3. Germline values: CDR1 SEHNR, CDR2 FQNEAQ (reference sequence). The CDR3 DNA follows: TGTGCCAGCAGCTCAAGCGGGGGGGCCGACGAGCAGTACTTC. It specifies CASSSSGGADEQYF.

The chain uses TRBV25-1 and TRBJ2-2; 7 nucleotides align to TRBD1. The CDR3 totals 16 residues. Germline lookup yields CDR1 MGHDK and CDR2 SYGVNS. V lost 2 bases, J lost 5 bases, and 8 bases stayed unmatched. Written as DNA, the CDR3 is TGTGCCAGCAGTGAAACGGACAGGACCCTAACCGGGGAGCTGTTTTTT. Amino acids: CASSETDRTLTGELFF.

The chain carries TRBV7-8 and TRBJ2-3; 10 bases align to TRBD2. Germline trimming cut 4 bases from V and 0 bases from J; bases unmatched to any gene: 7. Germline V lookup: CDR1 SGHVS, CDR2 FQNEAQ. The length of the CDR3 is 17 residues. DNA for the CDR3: TGTGCCAGCAGCTATCCGGGACTAGCGACTAGCACAGATACGCAGTATTTT. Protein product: CASSYPGLATSTDTQYF.